The source of this T cell receptor beta chain is a study of T-cell memory formation after mild COVID-19. Study-wide results and limits: Contracting clones from day 15 to 85 showed balanced CD4/CD8; later expanders favored CD4+.

This clonotype appeared a few times. Its antigen is as yet unknown. 5'RACE with constant-segment primers yielded barcoded, UMI-tagged TCR alpha and TCR beta cDNA libraries. TCRdb used MiXCR to reprocess the 5' RACE reads, holding one entry per CDR3 protein. The profile shows 250,000 to 300,000 distinct CDR3 sequences, roughly 8.2% of them singletons. The CDR3 is 14 residues long. V gave up 1 base and J gave up 9 bases, with 13 bases separating them. Germline CDR1 reads SGHTA; CDR2 reads FQGNSA. This clonotype was obtained from a man in his late teens or twenties who had mild COVID-19 (a few samples of this study predate the infection). Cell type and time point are not known. The chain combines TRBV7-2 with TRBJ2-1; no firm D call. Sample: PBMCs or a T cell subset sorted from them (not recorded which). The CDR3 protein is CASSLEYRTTEQFF. CDR3 DNA: TGTGCCAGCAGCTTAGAATACCGGACGACTGAGCAGTTCTTC.